Sequencing of this TCR beta chain was carried out in a study of STAT5B mutations in CD4+ large granular lymphocyte leukemia. The table came from immunoSEQ multiplex PCR; TCRdb's copy has only in-frame clones and leaves some out. Of 23,000 or so clones listed, about two thirds are singletons. Per the germline V gene, CDR1 is SGHTA and CDR2 is FQGNSA. This CDR3 region has 14 residues. The V end was cut by 3 bases, the J end by 4 bases, with 13 bases between. The sequence derives from a human donor in good health. The V call is TRBV7-2, the J call TRBJ2-7; D unresolved. The sequenced sample consisted of CD4+ T cells from blood buffy coats. The CDR3 DNA reads TGTGCCAGCAGCTTTATGTCTATGGCATACGAGCAGTACTTC. It specifies CASSFMSMAYEQYF.